A selection of T cell receptor beta chains follows, all from one sample in a study of blood T cell repertoires in COVID-19. Generated by immunoSEQ multiplex PCR, the TCRdb table keeps only in-frame clones and is missing some. The sample lists 300,000 or so clones; around 88% were seen once. The sequenced sample consisted of peripheral blood. The source is a woman in her thirties who had recovered from COVID-19. The CDR3 runs from the conserved cysteine through the conserved F or W. A D gene is named only where the DNA matches it firmly. Size is omitted from some rows. Given values are once, few, many or a class for expanded clones.

abundance	v_gene	d_gene	j_gene	CDR3nt	CDR3aa
NA	TRBV6-5	NA	TRBJ2-2	TGTGCCAGCAGACCGGGACAAAACACCGGGGAGCTGTTTTTT	CASRPGQNTGELFF
few	TRBV30	NA	TRBJ1-3	TGTGCCTGGAGTGCTACTCCGGGACTTGGAAACACCATATATTTT	CAWSATPGLGNTIYF
NA	TRBV29-1	TRBD1	TRBJ2-1	TGCAGCGTCCCGGGACAGGGATCCTACAATGAGCAGTTCTTC	CSVPGQGSYNEQFF
NA	TRBV24-1	NA	TRBJ2-2	TGTGCCACCAGTGTCTGGGGGCGTGGGGAGCTGTTTTTT	CATSVWGRGELFF
NA	TRBV6-1	NA	TRBJ1-3	TGTGCCAGCAGTGAAAACGACAGACTCTCTGGAAACACCATATATTTT	CASSENDRLSGNTIYF
NA	TRBV4-2	TRBD2	TRBJ2-1	TGTGCCAGCAGCCTTAGCGGGGGGATGGGTGAGCAGTTCTTC	CASSLSGGMGEQFF
NA	TRBV27	NA	TRBJ2-7	TGTGCCAGCAGTCGCCGGGCCGGGATCTCCTACGAGCAGTACTTC	CASSRRAGISYEQYF
NA	TRBV2	NA	TRBJ1-6	TGTGCCAGCTTTTCTTCGGATTCACCCCTCCACTTT	CASFSSDSPLHF
NA	TRBV7-2	NA	TRBJ1-3	TGTGCCAGCAGCTGGGACACTGGAAACACCATATATTTT	CASSWDTGNTIYF
NA	TRBV11-2	TRBD1	TRBJ2-2	TGTGCCAGCAGCGACAGGGATACCGGGGAGCTGTTTTTT	CASSDRDTGELFF
NA	TRBV6-5	NA	TRBJ1-5	TGTGCCAGCAGTAACACCCAGGTTAGCAATCAGCCCCAGCATTTT	CASSNTQVSNQPQHF
NA	TRBV2	NA	TRBJ1-2	TGTGCCAGCAGTGGAAGCGGGGGCCGCGGGGACTATGGCTACACCTTC	CASSGSGGRGDYGYTF
NA	TRBV4-1	NA	TRBJ2-3	TGCGCCAGCAGCCAAGATGGAGGGCAGGGAGCAGATACGCAGTATTTT	CASSQDGGQGADTQYF
NA	TRBV6-6	TRBD1	TRBJ1-5	TGTGCCAGCACACAGGGGATGCGGGATCAGCCCCAGCATTTT	CASTQGMRDQPQHF
NA	TRBV27	TRBD1	TRBJ1-6	TGTGCCAGCAAATCCGGGACAGGTTCACCCCTCCACTTT	CASKSGTGSPLHF
NA	TRBV18	NA	TRBJ1-1	TGTGCCAGCTCACCAGGGACACCCCATGGCACTGAAGCTTTCTTT	CASSPGTPHGTEAFF
NA	TRBV6-1	NA	TRBJ2-1	TGTGCCAGCAGTGAATTGGGGGGGGGCTCCGGTGAGCAGTTCTTC	CASSELGGGSGEQFF
NA	TRBV6-2/TRBV6-3	NA	TRBJ1-5	TGTGCCAGCAGCGGGGGCGACAGTCTCAAACAGCCCCAGCATTTT	CASSGGDSLKQPQHF
few	TRBV5-6	NA	TRBJ1-2	TGTGCCAGCAGCTTTGGGAGGGCTGGCTACACCTTC	CASSFGRAGYTF
NA	TRBV2	NA	TRBJ1-6	TGTGTAAGGGGGGGCAGCTCCTATAATTCACCCCTCCACTTT	CVRGGSSYNSPLHF
few	TRBV5-4	TRBD1	TRBJ2-4	TGTGCCAGCAGCGGGAGACAGGGCGATGACATTCAGTACTTC	CASSGRQGDDIQYF
NA	TRBV6-6	TRBD1	TRBJ2-5	TGTGCCAGCAGGAGGACAGGAGAGACCCAGTACTTC	CASRRTGETQYF
NA	TRBV2	TRBD2	TRBJ2-7	TGTGCCAGCCGCCGGGCGGCTAGCGGGGTTTACGAGCAGTACTTC	CASRRAASGVYEQYF
NA	TRBV7-9	NA	TRBJ1-5	TGTGCCAGCAGCTCCGGGGGGCGGGATCAGCCCCAGCATTTT	CASSSGGRDQPQHF